The text below deals with one T cell receptor (beta chain). The CDR3 spans 17 residues. Germline V gene data show CDR1 as LGHNA and CDR2 as YNFKEQ. The ends were cut back, 1 base at V and 3 bases at J, with 17 bases in the middle. This entry belongs to a study of blood T cell repertoires in COVID-19. Study in general: The United States, Italy and Spain provided the acute and convalescent COVID-19 samples. The cDNA or gDNA used as material had been derived from T cells, B-cell-depleted T cells, or PBMCs.

Original handling: Reference gene primer amplification yielded estimated nucleated cell counts. Method: immunoSEQ multiplex PCR; TCRdb's copy keeps in-frame clones and lacks some. V and J calls and clone size come straight from that table; D and trimming were deduced from the DNA. The sample gives about 280,000 clones, roughly 80% of which show up once; 8% to 9.5% is in the top ten. The material sequenced was peripheral blood. The J gene is TRBJ2-3, the V gene TRBV4-2; D is undetermined. The clonotype was recovered from a woman in her forties or fifties who had recovered from COVID-19. The CDR3 spells CASSQVTYYRETDTQYF. The CDR3 nucleotides read TGTGCCAGCAGCCAAGTAACTTATTACAGAGAAACAGATACGCAGTATTTT.